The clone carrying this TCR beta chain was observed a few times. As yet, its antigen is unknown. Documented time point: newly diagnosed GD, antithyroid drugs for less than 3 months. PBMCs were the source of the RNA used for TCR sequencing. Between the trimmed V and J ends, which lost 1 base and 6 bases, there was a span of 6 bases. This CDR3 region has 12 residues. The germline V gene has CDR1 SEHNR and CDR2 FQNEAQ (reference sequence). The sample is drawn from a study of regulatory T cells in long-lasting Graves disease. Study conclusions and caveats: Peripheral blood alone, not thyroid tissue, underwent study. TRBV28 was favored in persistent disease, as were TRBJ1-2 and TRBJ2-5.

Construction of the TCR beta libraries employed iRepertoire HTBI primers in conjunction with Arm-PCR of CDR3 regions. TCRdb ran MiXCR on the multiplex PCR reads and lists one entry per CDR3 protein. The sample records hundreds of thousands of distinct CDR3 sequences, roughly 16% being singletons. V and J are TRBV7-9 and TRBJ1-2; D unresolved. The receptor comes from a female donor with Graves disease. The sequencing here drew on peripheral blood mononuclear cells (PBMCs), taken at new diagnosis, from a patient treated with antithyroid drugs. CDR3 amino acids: CASSLGPNGYTF. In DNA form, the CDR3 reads TGTGCCAGCAGCTTAGGTCCAAATGGCTACACCTTC.